The subject of this entry is one TCR beta chain. Its cognate antigen is unknown. Assay: immunoSEQ multiplex PCR; the TCRdb copy retains only in-frame clones and omits some. The table includes around 65,000 clones, roughly 87% detected once. This sample is part of a study of a mutant IDH1 vaccine in newly diagnosed glioma. The sample's time point: week 47, end of study. Each dose of the vaccine consisted of 300 ug of mutant IDH1 20-mer peptide, with topical imiquimod. V dropped 6 bases and J dropped 3; count of bases not matched to a gene: 6. The CDR3 runs 14 residues. Germline CDR1 reads MNHEY; CDR2 reads SMNVEV (reference sequence).

The sequence came from a man between 25 and 39 years old with glioma. The source material was PBMCs, sampled from a glioma patient whose treatment included an IDH1 peptide vaccine. V gene TRBV27 combines with J gene TRBJ2-5, with 8 bases fitting TRBD1. CDR3 sequence (DNA): TGTGCCAGCAGCTCAAGGACAGGGAAAGAGACCCAGTACTTC. Amino acid sequence: CASSSRTGKETQYF.